The sequence of this T cell receptor beta chain was determined in a study of T cell responses to AZD1222 COVID-19 vaccine. Notes on the study in general: Compared with day 0, the breadth and depth of the Spike-specific TCR repertoire rose significantly after two doses of AZD1222.

J was trimmed by 7 bases and V by 5 bases; bases with no gene match: 12. Germline assignment: CDR1 PRHDT and CDR2 FYEKMQ (reference sequence). This CDR3 has 16 amino acids. The assay was immunoSEQ multiplex PCR, and TCRdb's table has in-frame clones only and misses some. The table shows 140,000 to 150,000 clones, with about 90% occurring only once. Of note for this clone: The antigen is unknown.

This TCR came from an adult in good health. The starting material was peripheral blood, obtained on day 0 of MenACWY control vaccination. This chain joins TRBV13 and TRBJ2-5, with 11 positions matching TRBD1. The CDR3 nucleotides are TGTGCCAGCAGCGCAACCGGGACAGGGGGGATGAGGACCCAGTACTTC. It codes for CASSATGTGGMRTQYF.